This T cell receptor beta chain came from a study of blood T cells in healthy people across ages. Points from the study as a whole: Donors of long life had a larger count of naive CD4+ cells and greater diversity than aged donors.

With 3 bases clipped from V and 8 bases from J, the junction kept 8 bases outside the gene matches. This CDR3 spans 14 amino acids. Per germline, CDR1 DFQATT and CDR2 SNEGSKA (reference sequence). No fewer than 7 million PBMCs went into each sample. Sample-barcoded 5' priming and a J-beta primer mix drove a second PCR of about 6 to 12 cycles. TCRdb processed the 5' RACE reads anew with MiXCR; each CDR3 protein has one entry. This sample yields about 1 million distinct CDR3 sequences, of which roughly 45% are seen a single time; under 20% belongs to the top ten. A remark on this clonotype: Its target is unknown.

Sequencing used blood. J is TRBJ2-1 and V is TRBV20-1, with 9 bases lining up with TRBD2. This sequence was found in a woman aged 55-70 years in good health. CDR3 nucleotide sequence: TGCAGTGCTAGCCTTAGCGGGAGTTGGGATGAGCAGTTCTTC. Amino acids: CSASLSGSWDEQFF.